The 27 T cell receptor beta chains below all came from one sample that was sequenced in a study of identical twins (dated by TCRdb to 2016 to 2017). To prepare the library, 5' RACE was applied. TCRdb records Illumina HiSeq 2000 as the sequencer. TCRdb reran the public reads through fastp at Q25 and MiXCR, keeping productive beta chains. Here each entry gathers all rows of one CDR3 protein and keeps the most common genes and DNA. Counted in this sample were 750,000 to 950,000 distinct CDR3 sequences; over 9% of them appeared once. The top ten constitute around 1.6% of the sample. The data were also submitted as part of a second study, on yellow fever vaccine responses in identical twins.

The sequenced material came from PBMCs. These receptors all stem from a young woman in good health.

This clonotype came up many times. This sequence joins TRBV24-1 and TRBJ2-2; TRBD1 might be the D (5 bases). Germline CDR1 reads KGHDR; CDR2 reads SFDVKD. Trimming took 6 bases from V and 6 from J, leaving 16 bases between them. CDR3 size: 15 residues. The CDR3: CATSTHRGQPGELFF. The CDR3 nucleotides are TGTGCCACCAGTACCCATAGGGGCCAACCCGGGGAGCTGTTTTTT.

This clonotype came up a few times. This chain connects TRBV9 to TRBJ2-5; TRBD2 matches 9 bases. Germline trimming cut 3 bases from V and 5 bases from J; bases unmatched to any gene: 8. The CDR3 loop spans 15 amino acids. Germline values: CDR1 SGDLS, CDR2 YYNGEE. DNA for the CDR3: TGTGCCAGCAGCGCCATAGCGGGAGTACGGGAGACCCAGTACTTC. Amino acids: CASSAIAGVRETQYF.

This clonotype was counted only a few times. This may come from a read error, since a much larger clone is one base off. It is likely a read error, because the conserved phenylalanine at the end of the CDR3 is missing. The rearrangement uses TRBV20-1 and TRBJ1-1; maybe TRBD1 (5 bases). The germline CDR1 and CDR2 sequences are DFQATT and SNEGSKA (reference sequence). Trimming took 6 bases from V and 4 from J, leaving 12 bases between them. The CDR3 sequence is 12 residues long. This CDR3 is CSADQGGTEAFC. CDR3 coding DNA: TGCAGTGCGGACCAGGGAGGCACTGAAGCTTTCTGT.

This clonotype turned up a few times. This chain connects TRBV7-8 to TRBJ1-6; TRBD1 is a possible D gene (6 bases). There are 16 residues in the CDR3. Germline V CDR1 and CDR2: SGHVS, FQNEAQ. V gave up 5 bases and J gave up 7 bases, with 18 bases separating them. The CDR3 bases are TGTGCCAGCAGCCCGATAGTAAGGACAGCCAATTCACCCCTCCACTTT. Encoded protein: CASSPIVRTANSPLHF.

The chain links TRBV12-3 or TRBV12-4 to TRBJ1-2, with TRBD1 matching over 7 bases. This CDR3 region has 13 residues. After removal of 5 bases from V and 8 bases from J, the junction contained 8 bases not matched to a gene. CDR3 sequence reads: CASSLGGTVGYTF. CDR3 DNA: TGTGCCAGCAGTCTAGGAGGGACAGTAGGCTACACCTTC.

DNA of the CDR3: TGTGCCAGCACCCCACGGGGGTCAGGGGTAGAGACCCAGTACTTC. This gives the protein CASTPRGSGVETQYF. The genes are TRBV7-9 and TRBJ2-5, with D possibly being TRBD1 or TRBD2 (6 bases each). Germline V gene sequence: CDR1 SEHNR, CDR2 FQNEAQ (reference sequence). Trimming left V 7 bases short and J 4 bases short, with 19 bases between. The CDR3 is 15 amino acids.

The CDR3: CAITRSVAGDRDEQFF. The DNA of the CDR3 is TGTGCCATCACCAGAAGCGTGGCAGGGGATCGGGATGAGCAGTTCTTC. This chain uses TRBV10-3 with TRBJ2-1; D may be TRBD1 (6 bases). The CDR3 covers 16 residues. V lost 7 bases and J 8 bases, leaving 24 bases between the germline ends. The germline CDR1 and CDR2 sequences are ENHRY and SYGVKD.

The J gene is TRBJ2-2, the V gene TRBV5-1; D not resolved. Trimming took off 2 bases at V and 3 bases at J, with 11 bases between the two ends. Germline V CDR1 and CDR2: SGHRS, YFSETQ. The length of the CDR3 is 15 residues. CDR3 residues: CASSLRAADTGELFF. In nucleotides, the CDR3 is TGCGCCAGCAGCTTAAGGGCCGCGGACACCGGGGAGCTGTTTTTT.

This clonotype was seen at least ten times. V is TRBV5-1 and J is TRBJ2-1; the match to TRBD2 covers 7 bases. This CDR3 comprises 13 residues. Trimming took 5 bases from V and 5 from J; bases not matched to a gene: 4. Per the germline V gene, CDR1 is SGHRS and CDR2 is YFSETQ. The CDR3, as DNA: TGCGCCAGCAGGGGGAGCGGGGACAATGAGCAGTTCTTC. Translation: CASRGSGDNEQFF.

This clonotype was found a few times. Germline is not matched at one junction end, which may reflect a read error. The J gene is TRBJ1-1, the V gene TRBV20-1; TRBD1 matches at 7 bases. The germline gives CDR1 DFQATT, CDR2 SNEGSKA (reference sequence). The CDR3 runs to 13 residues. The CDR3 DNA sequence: TGCAGTGCTGGAGGGGGCGTGAATACTGAAGCTTTCTTT. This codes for CSAGGGVNTEAFF.

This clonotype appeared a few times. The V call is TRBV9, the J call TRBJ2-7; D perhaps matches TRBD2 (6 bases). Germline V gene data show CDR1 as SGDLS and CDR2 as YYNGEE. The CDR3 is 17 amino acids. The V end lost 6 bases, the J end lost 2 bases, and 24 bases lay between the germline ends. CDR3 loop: CASTKYASSAQTYEQYF. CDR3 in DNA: TGTGCCAGCACAAAATACGCCTCTAGCGCCCAGACCTACGAGCAGTACTTC.

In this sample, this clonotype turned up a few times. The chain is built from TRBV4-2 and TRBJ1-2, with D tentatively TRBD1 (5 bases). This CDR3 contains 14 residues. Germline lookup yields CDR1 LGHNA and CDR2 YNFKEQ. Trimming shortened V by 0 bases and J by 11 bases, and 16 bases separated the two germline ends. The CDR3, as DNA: TGTGCCAGCAGCCAAGAACCCGAGACAGTGGGGTACACCTTC. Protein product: CASSQEPETVGYTF.

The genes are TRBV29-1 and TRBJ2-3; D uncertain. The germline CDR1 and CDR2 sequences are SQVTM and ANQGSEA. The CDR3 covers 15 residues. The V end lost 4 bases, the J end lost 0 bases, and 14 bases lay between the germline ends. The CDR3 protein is CSVGPRTSSTDTQYF. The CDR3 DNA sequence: TGCAGCGTTGGTCCTCGCACCTCTAGCACAGATACGCAGTATTTT.

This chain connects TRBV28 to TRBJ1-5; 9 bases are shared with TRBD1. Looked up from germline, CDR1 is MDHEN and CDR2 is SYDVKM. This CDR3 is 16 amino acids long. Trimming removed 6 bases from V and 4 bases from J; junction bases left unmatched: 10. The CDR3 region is CASSPDGTGWNQPQHF. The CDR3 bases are TGTGCCAGCAGCCCGGACGGGACAGGGTGGAATCAGCCCCAGCATTTT.

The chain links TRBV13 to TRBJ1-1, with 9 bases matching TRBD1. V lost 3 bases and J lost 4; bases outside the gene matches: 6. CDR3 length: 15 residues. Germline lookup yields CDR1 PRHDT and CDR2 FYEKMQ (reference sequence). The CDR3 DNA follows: TGTGCCAGCAGCTTCCCGGACAGGGGCCTCACTGAAGCTTTCTTT. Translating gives CASSFPDRGLTEAFF.

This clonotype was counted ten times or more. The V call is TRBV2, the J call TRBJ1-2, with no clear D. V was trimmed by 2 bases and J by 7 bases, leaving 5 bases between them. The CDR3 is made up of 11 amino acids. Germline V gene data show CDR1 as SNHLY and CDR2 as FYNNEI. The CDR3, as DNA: TGTGCCAGCAGTGAATTGAGTGGCTACACCTTC. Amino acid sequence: CASSELSGYTF.

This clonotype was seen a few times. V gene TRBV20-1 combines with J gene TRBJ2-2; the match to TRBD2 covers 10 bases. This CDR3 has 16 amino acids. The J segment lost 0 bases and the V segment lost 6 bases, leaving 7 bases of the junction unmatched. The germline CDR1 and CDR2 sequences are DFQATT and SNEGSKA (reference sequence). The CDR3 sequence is CSARTLAGPNTGELFF. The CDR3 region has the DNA TGCAGTGCCAGGACACTAGCGGGACCGAACACCGGGGAGCTGTTTTTT.

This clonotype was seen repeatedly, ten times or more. The CDR3 coding sequence is TGTGCCAGCAGAGGAGGGACCGTCTTGGGGAATGAGCAGTTCTTC. It specifies CASRGGTVLGNEQFF. The rearrangement links TRBV28 to TRBJ2-1, with D perhaps matching TRBD2 (6 bases). V was shortened by 6 bases and J by 7 bases, with 19 bases between the two germline ends. The CDR3 spans 15 residues. CDR1 is MDHEN, CDR2 SYDVKM, per germline. The full variable domain, with the rest looked up from reference TRBV28 and TRBJ2-1, is DVKVTQSSRYLVKRTGEKVFLECVQDMDHENMFWYRQDPGLGLRLIYFSYDVKMKEKGDIPEGYSVSREKKERFSLILESASTNQTSMYLCASRGGTVLGNEQFFGPGTRLTVL.

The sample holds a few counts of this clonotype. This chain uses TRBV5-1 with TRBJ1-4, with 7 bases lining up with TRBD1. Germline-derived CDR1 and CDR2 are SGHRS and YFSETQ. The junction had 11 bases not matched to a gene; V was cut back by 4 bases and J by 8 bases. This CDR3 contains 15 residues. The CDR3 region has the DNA TGCGCCAGCAGCAACGTTCCAGGGGGTGAAGAAAAACTGTTTTTT. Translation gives CASSNVPGGEEKLFF.

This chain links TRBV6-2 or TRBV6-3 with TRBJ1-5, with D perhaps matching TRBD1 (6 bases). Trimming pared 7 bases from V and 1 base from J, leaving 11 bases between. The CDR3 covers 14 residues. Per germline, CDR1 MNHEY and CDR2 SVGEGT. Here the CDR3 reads CASNQGTSNQPQHF. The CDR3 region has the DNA TGTGCCAGCAATCAGGGGACGAGCAATCAGCCCCAGCATTTT.

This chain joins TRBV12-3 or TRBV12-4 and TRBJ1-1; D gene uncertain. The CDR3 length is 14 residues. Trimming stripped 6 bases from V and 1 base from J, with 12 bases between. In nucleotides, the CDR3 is TGTGCCAGCAGCCCCCTAGGATCGAACACTGAAGCTTTCTTT. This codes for CASSPLGSNTEAFF.

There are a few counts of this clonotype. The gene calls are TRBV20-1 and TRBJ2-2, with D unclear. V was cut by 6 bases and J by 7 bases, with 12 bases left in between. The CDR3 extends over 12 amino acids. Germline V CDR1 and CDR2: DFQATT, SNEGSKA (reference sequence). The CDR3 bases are TGCAGTGCCCCAGAGTCGGGCGGGGAGCTGTTTTTT. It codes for CSAPESGGELFF.

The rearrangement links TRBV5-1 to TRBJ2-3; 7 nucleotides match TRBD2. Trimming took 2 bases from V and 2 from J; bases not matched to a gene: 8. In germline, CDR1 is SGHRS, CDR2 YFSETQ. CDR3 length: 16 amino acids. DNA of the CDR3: TGCGCCAGCAGCTTTCGAGCGGGGCGAGCCACAGATACGCAGTATTTT. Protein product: CASSFRAGRATDTQYF.

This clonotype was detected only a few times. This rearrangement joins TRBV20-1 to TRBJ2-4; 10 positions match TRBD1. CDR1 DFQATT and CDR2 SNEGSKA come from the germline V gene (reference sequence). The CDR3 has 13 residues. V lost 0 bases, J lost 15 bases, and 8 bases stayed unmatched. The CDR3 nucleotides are TGCAGTGCTAGAGACACCGGGACAGGGGTCCCGTACTTC. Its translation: CSARDTGTGVPYF.

The CDR3 DNA sequence: TGTGCCATCAGCGGCACAGGGGGAATCGCCTACGAGCAGTACTTC. This codes for CAISGTGGIAYEQYF. V and J are TRBV10-3 and TRBJ2-7; 8 positions match TRBD1. The CDR3 is 15 residues long. Trimming at V came to 6 bases and at J to 2 bases, leaving 9 bases not matched to a gene. Germline V lookup: CDR1 ENHRY, CDR2 SYGVKD.

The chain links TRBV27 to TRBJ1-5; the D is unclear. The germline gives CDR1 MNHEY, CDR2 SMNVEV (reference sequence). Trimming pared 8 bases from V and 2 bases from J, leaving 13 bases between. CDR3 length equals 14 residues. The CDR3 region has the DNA TGTGCCAGCGCTAGACGGGAGGGCAATCAGCCCCAGCATTTT. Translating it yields CASARREGNQPQHF.

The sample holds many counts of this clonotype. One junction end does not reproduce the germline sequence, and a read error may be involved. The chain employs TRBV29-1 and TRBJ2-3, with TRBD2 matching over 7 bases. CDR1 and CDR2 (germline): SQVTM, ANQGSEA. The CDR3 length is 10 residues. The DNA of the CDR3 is TGTAGCGGGAGCACAGATACGCAGTATTTT. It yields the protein CSGSTDTQYF.